This note documents a single TCR beta chain sequence. Sequenced by immunoSEQ multiplex PCR; TCRdb stores in-frame clones only, minus some. The top ten clones hold around 5.4% of a sample with about 100,000 clones, approximately 86% of them seen once. This sample was included in a study of blood T cell repertoires in COVID-19. On the study more broadly: From the United States, Italy and Spain came samples of acute and convalescent COVID-19.

The CDR3 is 13 residues long. V lost 6 bases to trimming and J lost 1 base, with 9 bases between them. Sequenced input: peripheral blood. The clonotype comes from a human donor in a cohort sampled during active COVID-19. This chain links TRBV12-3 or TRBV12-4 with TRBJ1-1; D is perhaps TRBD1 (6 bases). The CDR3 reads CASSPTGNTEAFF. The CDR3 nucleotides read TGTGCCAGCAGCCCGACAGGGAACACTGAAGCTTTCTTT.